Given below is one T cell receptor (beta chain) in context. What it recognizes is unknown. The data were taken from a study of cytomegalovirus exposure and HLA in healthy donors. Study outcomes and limitations: Most TCR sequences were seen very rarely across donors, but some public TCRs occurred in many.

The CDR3 is 14 residues long. Looked up from germline, CDR1 is MNHNY and CDR2 is SVGAGI (reference sequence). V lost 4 bases to trimming and J lost 0 bases, with 10 bases between them. PCR used 60 Vbeta primers and 13 Jbeta primers. Clones were read by immunoSEQ multiplex PCR, and TCRdb kept only the in-frame ones, dropping some. Altogether over 75,000 clones are present, about 66% being singletons, with the ten largest covering around 2.3%. The sequence derives from a man aged 25 to 45 in good health and CMV-seronegative. Sequencing used PBMCs. This chain joins TRBV6-6 and TRBJ2-7, with D perhaps TRBD1 (5 bases). The CDR3 region is CASSSQTDSYEQYF. CDR3 DNA sequence: TGTGCCAGCAGTTCCCAGACAGACTCCTACGAGCAGTACTTC.